The TCR beta chain under discussion was sequenced for a study of cytomegalovirus exposure and HLA in healthy donors. TCRdb keeps only in-frame clones here, not all; method: immunoSEQ multiplex PCR. The repertoire includes about 88,000 clones, 84% of them detected once, and around 10% sits in the top ten. This clone was counted between two and nine times. Source material: PBMCs. The receptor's source is a young woman in good health and CMV-seropositive.

CDR3 coding DNA: TGTGCCATAACGGCGGGTTCGCTTGGCTACACCTTC. It encodes CAITAGSLGYTF. The gene calls are TRBV19 and TRBJ1-2; D is undetermined. CDR1 is LNHDA and CDR2 is SQIVND in the germline V gene (reference sequence). Trimming pared 10 bases from V and 7 bases from J, leaving 16 bases between. This CDR3 spans 12 amino acids. The full variable domain, completed using reference TRBV19 and TRBJ1-2, is DGGITQSPKYLFRKEGQNVTLSCEQNLNHDAMYWYRQDPGQGLRLIYYSQIVNDFQKGDIAEGYSVSREKKESFPLTVTSAQKNPTAFYLCAITAGSLGYTFGSGTRLTVV.